This record covers a single T cell receptor beta chain. This clone was seen only a few times. It lacks a known antigen. Base qualities are not at hand, and no much larger clone is one base apart. The source of the sample is a study of T cell changes during pregnancy in multiple sclerosis (dated by TCRdb to the late 2010s). About the study as a whole: The study looked at changes in the T cell repertoire across pregnancy in women with multiple sclerosis.

The library relied on the immunoSEQ multiplex PCR assay. This immuneACCESS table, as held by TCRdb, lists in-frame sequences with V and J called but not all clones. Of the missing ones, under half trace to an unresolved V gene in checked studies; the others have no known cause. Present in this sample are tens of thousands of clones, 70% to 90% of which were seen just once. The ten largest clones add up to about 15% of the sample. The CDR3 sequence holds 16 residues, the cysteine and phenylalanine included. Kept here is only the CDR3 DNA, which spans 48 bases and is read in frame from base 1. The germline V gene sets CDR1 to MNHNS and CDR2 to SASEGT. V is trimmed back by 2 bases and J by 4 bases, and the junction contains 8 bases that no gene match accounts for.

The sequences come from CD8+ T cells from peripheral blood mononuclear cells, collected in the first trimester of pregnancy. The sequence links TRBV6-1 to TRBJ2-3, with TRBD1 identical over 8 junction bases. This receptor was identified in a female donor in good health, enrolled as a control in a pregnancy study. Here the CDR3 is given as CASSESGGTGADTQYF. The sequenced DNA is TGTGCCAGCAGTGAAAGCGGCGGGACAGGCGCAGATACGCAGTATTTT.